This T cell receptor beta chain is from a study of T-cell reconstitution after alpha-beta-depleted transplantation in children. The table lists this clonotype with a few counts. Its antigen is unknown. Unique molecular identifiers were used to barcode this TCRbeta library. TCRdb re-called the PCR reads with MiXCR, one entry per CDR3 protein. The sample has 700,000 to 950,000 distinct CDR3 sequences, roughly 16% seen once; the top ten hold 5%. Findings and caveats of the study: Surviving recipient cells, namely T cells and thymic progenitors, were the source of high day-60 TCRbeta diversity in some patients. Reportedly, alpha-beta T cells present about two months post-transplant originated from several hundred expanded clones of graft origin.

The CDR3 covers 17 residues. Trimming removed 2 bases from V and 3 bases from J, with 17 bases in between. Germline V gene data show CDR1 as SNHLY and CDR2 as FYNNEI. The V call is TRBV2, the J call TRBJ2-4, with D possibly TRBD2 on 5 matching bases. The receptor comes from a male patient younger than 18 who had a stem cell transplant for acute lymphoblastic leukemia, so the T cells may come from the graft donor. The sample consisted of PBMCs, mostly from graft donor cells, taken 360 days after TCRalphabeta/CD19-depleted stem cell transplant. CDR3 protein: CASSELPHTRDKNIQYF. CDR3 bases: TGTGCCAGCAGTGAACTTCCCCACACTAGAGACAAAAACATTCAGTACTTC.